The 6 T cell receptor beta chains given below trace back to one sample, sequenced in a study of technical replicates of blood from a few donors. Some clones are missing from TCRdb's copy, which holds only in-frame ones; the method was immunoSEQ multiplex PCR. This repertoire shows about 61,000 clones, more than 95% found once; its top ten account for 0.15% to 0.25%. The sample was T cells isolated from PBMCs. These receptors were collected from a human donor in good health.

The chain links TRBV5-1 to TRBJ1-1, with 7 bases identical to TRBD1. The ends lost 3 bases at V and 0 bases at J; junction bases unmatched: 26. The germline gives CDR1 SGHRS, CDR2 YFSETQ. The CDR3 is 22 residues long. DNA of the CDR3: TGCGCCAGCAGCTCTGTCGGGATAAGCCGAAGCCCGGACAGGACAATGAACACTGAAGCTTTCTTT. It codes for CASSSVGISRSPDRTMNTEAFF.

The chain couples TRBV7-8 to TRBJ1-1; possible D gene TRBD1, 6 bases. The V end was cut by 5 bases, the J end by 0 bases, with 13 bases between. The CDR3 is made up of 15 amino acids. Looked up from germline, CDR1 is SGHVS and CDR2 is FQNEAQ. The CDR3 region is CASSERGQLNTEAFF. In nucleotides, the CDR3 is TGTGCCAGCAGCGAACGAGGACAGCTGAACACTGAAGCTTTCTTT.

The rearrangement links TRBV20-1 to TRBJ2-5, with a weak D call TRBD1 (5 bases). The CDR3 sequence is 9 residues long. The germline V gene has CDR1 DFQATT and CDR2 SNEGSKA (reference sequence). The V and J ends lost 7 bases and 6 bases respectively, with 6 bases between them. CDR3 protein: CSVGQTQYF. Here the CDR3 DNA reads TGCAGTGTGGGGCAGACCCAGTACTTC.

The V and J genes are TRBV5-1 and TRBJ2-4, with a weak D call TRBD2 (5 bases). Germline values: CDR1 SGHRS, CDR2 YFSETQ. This CDR3 contains 14 residues. V dropped 2 bases and J dropped 1 base, with 7 bases sitting between them. The DNA of the CDR3 is TGCGCCAGCAGCTTTTCGGGGGCCAAAAACATTCAGTACTTC. This translates into CASSFSGAKNIQYF.

This rearrangement joins TRBV5-1 to TRBJ1-1, with TRBD1 matching over 9 bases. The CDR3 is 16 residues long. Germline CDR1 SGHRS, CDR2 YFSETQ. The V and J ends lost 4 bases and 0 bases, in that order; junction bases with no gene match: 7. The CDR3, as DNA: TGCGCCAGCAGCAGGGGACAGGGATCGATGAACACTGAAGCTTTCTTT. Protein sequence: CASSRGQGSMNTEAFF.

This sequence joins TRBV2 and TRBJ2-3; D may be TRBD2 (5 bases). The CDR3 has 12 residues. Trimming pared 7 bases from V and 8 bases from J, leaving 13 bases between. CDR1 and CDR2 (germline): SNHLY, FYNNEI. CDR3 amino acids: CASKIEGLTQYF. The CDR3, as DNA: TGTGCCAGCAAAATCGAGGGTCTTACGCAGTATTTT.